A selection of T cell receptor beta chains follows, all from one sample in a study of early T cells in non-severe SARS-CoV-2 infection. One entry per CDR3 protein results from TCRdb running MiXCR on the 5' RACE reads. The sample lists 75,000 to 95,000 distinct CDR3 sequences, roughly 17% occurring once. The starting material was whole blood, obtained at baseline. These receptor sequences come from an adult who was a healthcare worker with PCR-confirmed SARS-CoV-2 infection or an uninfected control (not recorded which). Both conserved end residues are trimmed from each CDR3.

v_gene,len,CDR3aa
TRBV5-8,14,ASSTGLAASTDTQY
TRBV4-3,13,ASSQDLQVSYEQY
TRBV2,14,ASSEIRRVAYNEQF
TRBV11-3,12,ASSLGQAADTQY
TRBV6-4,13,ASSDSRTGGNEQF
TRBV7-3,11,ASSPTSPGELF
TRBV5-1,13,ASSPQTPNTGELF
TRBV18,12,ASSPPGKGAPLH
TRBV3-1,15,ASSPGGRLAESYEQY
TRBV20-1,11,SAHIGIGDTQY
TRBV4-1,14,ASSQDLAGGSETQY
TRBV27,12,ASSPGLGYNEQF
TRBV3-1,12,ASSQLLANNEQF
TRBV12-3/TRBV12-4,12,ASSPTGVNQPQH
TRBV30,10,AWSIAKNIQY
TRBV7-9,14,ASSLTSGRQNSPLH
TRBV12-3/TRBV12-4,13,VSEGQGGSYNEQF
TRBV3-1,13,ASSYSGTGLSEQY
TRBV28,14,ASSWGRRSGRTEQF
TRBV4-3,14,ASSQDIGRGTDTQY
TRBV12-3/TRBV12-4,14,ASSPTELAGAFEQY
TRBV29-1,14,SVEDPFLTGGKGYT
TRBV11-2,14,ASSFRREVSYNEQF
TRBV12-3/TRBV12-4,10,ASRQLTAGYT
TRBV7-8,13,ASSASGYATETQY
TRBV7-9,10,ASSLGVAQWY
TRBV6-4,11,AAHPETTDTQY
TRBV12-3/TRBV12-4,13,ASSRGLAGGNEQF
TRBV5-1,12,ASSLGPGEGELF
TRBV11-3,13,ASSLRTPDNNEQF
TRBV27,11,ASSPASGYEQY
TRBV7-8,14,ASSERSGSPFYEQY
TRBV6-6,13,ASSLRTRASYEQY
TRBV4-3,13,ASSQNLAISYEQY
TRBV6-6,12,ASSYMGNPYEQY
TRBV21-1,10,ASSPTHYGYT
TRBV28,13,ASSFGGSTTDTQY